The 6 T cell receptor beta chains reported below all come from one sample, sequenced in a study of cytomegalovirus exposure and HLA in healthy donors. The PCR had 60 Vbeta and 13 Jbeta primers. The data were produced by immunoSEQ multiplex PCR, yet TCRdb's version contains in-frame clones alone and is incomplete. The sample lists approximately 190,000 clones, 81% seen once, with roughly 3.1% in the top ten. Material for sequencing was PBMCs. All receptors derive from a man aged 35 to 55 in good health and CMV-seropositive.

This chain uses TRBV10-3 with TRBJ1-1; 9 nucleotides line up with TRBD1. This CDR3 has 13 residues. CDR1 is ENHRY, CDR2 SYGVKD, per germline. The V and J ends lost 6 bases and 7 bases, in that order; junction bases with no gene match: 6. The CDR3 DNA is TGTGCCATCAGGAGGGACAGGGACGGTGAAGCTTTCTTT. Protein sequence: CAIRRDRDGEAFF.

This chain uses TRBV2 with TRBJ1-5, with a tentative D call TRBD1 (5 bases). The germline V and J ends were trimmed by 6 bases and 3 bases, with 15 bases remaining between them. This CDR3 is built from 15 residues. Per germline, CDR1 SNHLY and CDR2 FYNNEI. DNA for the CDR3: TGTGCCAGCAGCGAGATAGGACATTACAATCAGCCCCAGCATTTT. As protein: CASSEIGHYNQPQHF.

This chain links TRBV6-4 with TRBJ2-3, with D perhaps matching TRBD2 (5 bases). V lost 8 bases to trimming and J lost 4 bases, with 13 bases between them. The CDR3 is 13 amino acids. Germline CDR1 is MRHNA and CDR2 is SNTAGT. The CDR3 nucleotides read TGTGCCAGCGCTGCCTCCGGGGCAGATACGCAGTATTTT. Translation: CASAASGADTQYF.

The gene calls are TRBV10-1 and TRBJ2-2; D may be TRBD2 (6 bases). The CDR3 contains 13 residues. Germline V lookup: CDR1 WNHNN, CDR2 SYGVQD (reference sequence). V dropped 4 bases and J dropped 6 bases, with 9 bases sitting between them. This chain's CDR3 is CASSAGGAGELFF. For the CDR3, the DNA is TGCGCCAGCAGTGCCGGGGGAGCCGGGGAGCTGTTTTTT.

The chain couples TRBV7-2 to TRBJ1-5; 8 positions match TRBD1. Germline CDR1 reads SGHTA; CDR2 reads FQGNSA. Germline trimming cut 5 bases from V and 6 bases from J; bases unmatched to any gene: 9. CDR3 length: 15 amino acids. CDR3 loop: CASSVMPGGSQPQHF. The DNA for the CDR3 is TGTGCCAGCAGCGTCATGCCAGGGGGCAGTCAGCCCCAGCATTTT.

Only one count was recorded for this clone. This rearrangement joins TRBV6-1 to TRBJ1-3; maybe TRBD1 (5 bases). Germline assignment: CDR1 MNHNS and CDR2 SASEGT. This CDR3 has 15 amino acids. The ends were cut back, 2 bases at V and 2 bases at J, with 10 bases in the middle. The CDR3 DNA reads TGTGCCAGCAGTGAATTTGACAGCCCTGGAAACACCATATATTTT. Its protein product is CASSEFDSPGNTIYF.